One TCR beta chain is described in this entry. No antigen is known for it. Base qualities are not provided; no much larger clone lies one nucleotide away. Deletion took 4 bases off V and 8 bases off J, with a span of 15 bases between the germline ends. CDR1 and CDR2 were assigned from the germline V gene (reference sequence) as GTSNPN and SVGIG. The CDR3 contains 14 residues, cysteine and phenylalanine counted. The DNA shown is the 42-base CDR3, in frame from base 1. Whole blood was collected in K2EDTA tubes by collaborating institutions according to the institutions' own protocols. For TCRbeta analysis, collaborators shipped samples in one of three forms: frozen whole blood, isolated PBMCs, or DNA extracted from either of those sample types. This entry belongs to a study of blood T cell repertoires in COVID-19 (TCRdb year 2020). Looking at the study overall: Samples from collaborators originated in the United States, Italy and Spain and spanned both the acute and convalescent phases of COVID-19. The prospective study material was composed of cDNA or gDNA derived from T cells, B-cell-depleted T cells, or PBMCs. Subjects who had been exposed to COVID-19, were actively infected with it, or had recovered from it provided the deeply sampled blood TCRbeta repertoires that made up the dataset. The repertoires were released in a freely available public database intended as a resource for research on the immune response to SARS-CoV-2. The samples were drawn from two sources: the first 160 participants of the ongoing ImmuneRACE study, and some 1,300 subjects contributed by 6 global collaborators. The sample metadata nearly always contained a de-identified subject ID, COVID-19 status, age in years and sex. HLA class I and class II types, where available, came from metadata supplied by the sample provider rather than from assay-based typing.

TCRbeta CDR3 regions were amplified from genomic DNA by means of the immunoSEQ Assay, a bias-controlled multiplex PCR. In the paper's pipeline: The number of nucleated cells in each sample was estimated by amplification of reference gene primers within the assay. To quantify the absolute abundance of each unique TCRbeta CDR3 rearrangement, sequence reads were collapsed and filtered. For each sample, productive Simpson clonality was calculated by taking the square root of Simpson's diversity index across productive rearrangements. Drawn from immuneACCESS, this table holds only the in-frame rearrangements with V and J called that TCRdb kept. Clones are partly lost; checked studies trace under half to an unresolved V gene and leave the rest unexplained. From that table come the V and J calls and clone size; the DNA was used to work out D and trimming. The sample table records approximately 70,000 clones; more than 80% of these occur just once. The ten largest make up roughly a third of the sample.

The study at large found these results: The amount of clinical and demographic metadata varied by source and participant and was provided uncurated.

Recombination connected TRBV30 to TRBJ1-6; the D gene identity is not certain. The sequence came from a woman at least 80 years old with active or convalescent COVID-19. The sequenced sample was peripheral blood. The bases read TGTGCCTGGACCGGTCGGGTTTTGGATTCACCCCTCCACTTT. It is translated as CAWTGRVLDSPLHF.